The 22 T cell receptor beta chains presented below share a single source sample, sequenced in a study of blood T cells in healthy people across ages. A second about 6 to 11 cycle PCR used barcoded and J-beta primers. TCRdb redid the calling of the 5' RACE reads with MiXCR, one entry per CDR3 protein. This sample has 500,000 to 650,000 distinct CDR3 sequences, with approximately 26% found just once. The data also belong to a second study, concerning T cells of mothers and their children.

Sequences were obtained from blood. These receptors all stem from a boy aged 2 to 10 in good health.

J is TRBJ2-5 and V is TRBV14; D remains ambiguous. The J call may be mistaken, given a closer DNA end match to TRBJ2-7. Germline V gives CDR1 SGHDN, CDR2 FVKESK. The CDR3 has 13 amino acids. The chain's CDR3 is CASSQGPPYEQYF. CDR3 DNA sequence: TGTGCCAGCAGCCAAGGGCCTCCCTACGAGCAGTACTTC.

This clonotype was seen a handful of times. The V call is TRBV27, the J call TRBJ2-5, with 9 bases that match TRBD1. Losses at the gene ends were 6 bases for V and 4 bases for J; bases not matched to a gene: 6. Per germline, CDR1 MNHEY and CDR2 SMNVEV (reference sequence). This CDR3 has 14 amino acids. The CDR3 region has the DNA TGTGCCAGCAGGGGGACAGGGAAGCCAGAGACCCAGTACTTC. This encodes CASRGTGKPETQYF.

The chain recombines TRBV12-3 or TRBV12-4 with TRBJ2-2; possible D gene TRBD2, 6 bases. V shed 6 bases and J shed 5 bases, with 19 bases lying between them. The CDR3 spans 16 residues. The CDR3 DNA sequence: TGTGCCAGCAGACCGACCACGGGAGTAACTACCGGGGAGCTGTTTTTT. Residues: CASRPTTGVTTGELFF.

The chain employs TRBV12-3 or TRBV12-4 and TRBJ2-2; a weak D match, TRBD2 (5 bases). V lost 4 bases to trimming and J lost 5 bases, with 8 bases between them. The CDR3 length is 13 residues. The CDR3: CASSSLATGELFF. As DNA, the CDR3 is TGTGCCAGCAGTTCCCTAGCTACCGGGGAGCTGTTTTTT.

The chain employs TRBV20-1 and TRBJ2-5; tentative D call: TRBD2 (5 bases). The germline V and J ends were trimmed by 1 base and 5 bases, with 17 bases remaining between them. CDR1 DFQATT and CDR2 SNEGSKA come from the germline V gene (reference sequence). The length of the CDR3 is 15 residues. This CDR3 is CSARAPGSDLETQYF. The DNA for the CDR3 is TGCAGTGCTAGAGCTCCGGGATCGGACCTGGAGACCCAGTACTTC.

V and J are TRBV29-1 and TRBJ2-1; D is unclear. Germline lookup yields CDR1 SQVTM and CDR2 ANQGSEA. The ends were cut back, 0 bases at V and 1 base at J, with 7 bases in the middle. The CDR3 is made up of 14 amino acids. CDR3 DNA: TGCAGCGTTGAAGAACGGGTATCCTACAATGAGCAGTTCTTC. Translation gives CSVEERVSYNEQFF.

This clonotype was seen a handful of times. The chain is built from TRBV6-5 and TRBJ2-7; TRBD1 might be the D (7 bases). Trimming removed 2 bases from V and 4 bases from J, with 15 bases in between. Germline assignment: CDR1 MNHEY and CDR2 SVGAGI. The CDR3 extends over 15 amino acids. CDR3 sequence (DNA): TGTGCCAGCAGTTACGCGGGACAGCACGCGTACGAGCAGTACTTC. This translates into CASSYAGQHAYEQYF.

The CDR3 loop reads CASSLGDGGRQTQYF. The DNA of the CDR3 is TGTGCCAGCAGCTTAGGAGACGGGGGGCGTCAGACCCAGTACTTC. This chain uses TRBV7-9 with TRBJ2-1, with a possible D match to TRBD2 (7 bases). The DNA end favors TRBJ2-5, so the J call may be wrong. This CDR3 has 15 residues. Germline V gene sequence: CDR1 SEHNR, CDR2 FQNEAQ (reference sequence).

Note on this clonotype: At one end, the junction sequence differs from germline, possibly due to a read error. V and J are TRBV14 and TRBJ2-1; 8 bases are a match to TRBD2. This CDR3 is built from 17 residues. Per germline, CDR1 SGHDN and CDR2 FVKESK. The CDR3, as DNA: TGTGCCCGCAGCCAAGCCAGGAGCGGGAGATTTTACAATGAGCAGTTCTTC. This gives the protein CARSQARSGRFYNEQFF.

This clonotype was found a few times. The chain is built from TRBV20-1 and TRBJ2-5; 13 positions match TRBD2. After removal of 4 bases from V and 2 bases from J, the junction contained 7 bases not matched to a gene. The germline gives CDR1 DFQATT, CDR2 SNEGSKA (reference sequence). The CDR3 contains 16 residues. For the CDR3, the DNA is TGCAGTGCTATAGGACTAGCGGGGGCAATTCAAGAGACCCAGTACTTC. The encoded protein is CSAIGLAGAIQETQYF.

This chain connects TRBV12-3 or TRBV12-4 to TRBJ2-5; D is ambiguous. The J call may be incorrect, as the DNA end agrees better with TRBJ2-7. The CDR3 contains 14 residues. In DNA, the CDR3 is TGTGCCAGCAGTTTTTCCGCACACGAGTACGAGCAGTACTTC. As protein: CASSFSAHEYEQYF.

This clonotype appeared a few times. The CDR3 DNA reads as TGTGCCAGCAGCACCCAGGGGGGCAGAGAGACCCAGTACTTC. Translated, it gives CASSTQGGRETQYF. This chain joins TRBV12-3 or TRBV12-4 and TRBJ2-5; D may be TRBD1 (7 bases). This CDR3 comprises 14 residues. V dropped 6 bases and J dropped 4 bases, with 15 bases sitting between them.

This clonotype was found a few times. J is TRBJ2-1 and V is TRBV3-1; 10 bases are a match to TRBD2. Trimming at V came to 2 bases and at J to 5 bases, leaving 6 bases not matched to a gene. The CDR3 has 16 amino acids. Germline V gene data show CDR1 as LGHDT and CDR2 as YNNKEL (reference sequence). DNA for the CDR3: TGTGCCAGCAGCCAACCGGGGACTAGCGTCCACAATGAGCAGTTCTTC. It is translated as CASSQPGTSVHNEQFF.

This clonotype was picked up a small number of times. The rearrangement uses TRBV4-1 and TRBJ2-7; D is possibly TRBD1 (6 bases). With 3 bases removed from V and 2 bases from J, the gap between germline ends came to 11 bases. This CDR3 has 14 residues. Germline V gene lookup returns CDR1 MGHRA and CDR2 YSYEKL. This CDR3 reads CASSHPGTTYEQYF. CDR3 sequence (DNA): TGCGCCAGCAGCCATCCCGGGACAACCTACGAGCAGTACTTC.

This clonotype has a count of ten or more. This chain connects TRBV7-2 to TRBJ1-2; 7 nucleotides match TRBD1. Germline lookup yields CDR1 SGHTA and CDR2 FQGNSA. There are 13 residues in the CDR3. V lost 3 bases, J lost 6 bases, and 4 bases stayed unmatched. CDR3 protein: CASSFTGEDGYTF. CDR3 sequence (DNA): TGTGCCAGCAGCTTCACAGGGGAGGATGGCTACACCTTC. Based on the CDR3 plus reference TRBV7-2 and TRBJ1-2, the full variable domain is GAGVSQSPSNKVTEKGKDVELRCDPISGHTALYWYRQSLGQGLEFLIYFQGNSAPDKSGLPSDRFSAERTGGSVSTLTIQRTQQEDSAVYLCASSFTGEDGYTFGSGTRLTVV.

This clonotype showed up just a few times. The genes are TRBV20-1 and TRBJ2-5; unclear D gene. The J call may be wrong; the DNA end is better matched by TRBJ2-7. The germline V gene encodes CDR1 DFQATT and CDR2 SNEGSKA (reference sequence). The CDR3 consists of 11 residues. CDR3 bases: TGCAGTGCTAGTGCCCAGATCGAGCAGTACTTC. This gives the protein CSASAQIEQYF.

V and J are TRBV7-9 and TRBJ2-5; 7 nucleotides align to TRBD2. This CDR3 region has 13 residues. Germline CDR1 reads SEHNR; CDR2 reads FQNEAQ (reference sequence). V dropped 8 bases and J dropped 5; count of bases not matched to a gene: 8. In nucleotides, the CDR3 is TGTGCCAGCGCCCCGACTAGCACGGAGACCCAGTACTTC. Its translation is CASAPTSTETQYF.

In this sample, this clonotype turned up once. The V call is TRBV6-6, the J call TRBJ2-7; no reliable D call. The germline V gene has CDR1 MNHNY and CDR2 SVGAGI (reference sequence). CDR3 length: 13 residues. V was pared by 4 bases and J by 3 bases, with 10 bases between. CDR3 coding DNA: TGTGCCAGCAGTTCATCCCAGTGCTACGAGCAGTACTTC. Residues: CASSSSQCYEQYF.

The chain carries TRBV3-1 and TRBJ2-5; D is undetermined. The DNA end favors TRBJ2-7, so the J call may be wrong. Germline V gene sequence: CDR1 LGHDT, CDR2 YNNKEL (reference sequence). This CDR3 spans 15 amino acids. The CDR3 spells CASSQRRRGVYEQYF. The DNA for the CDR3 is TGTGCCAGCAGCCAACGAAGGCGCGGAGTCTACGAGCAGTACTTC.

There are a few counts of this clonotype. The rearrangement links TRBV19 to TRBJ1-4; 7 positions match TRBD1. CDR1 is LNHDA and CDR2 is SQIVND in the germline V gene (reference sequence). This CDR3 has 13 residues. Germline trimming cut 10 bases from V and 7 bases from J; bases unmatched to any gene: 9. CDR3 region: CATTDRSVEKLFF. CDR3 in DNA: TGTGCCACAACGGACAGGTCTGTTGAAAAACTGTTTTTT. The full variable domain, its missing parts supplied by reference TRBV19 and TRBJ1-4, is DGGITQSPKYLFRKEGQNVTLSCEQNLNHDAMYWYRQDPGQGLRLIYYSQIVNDFQKGDIAEGYSVSREKKESFPLTVTSAQKNPTAFYLCATTDRSVEKLFFGSGTQLSVL.

This chain connects TRBV25-1 to TRBJ2-4; possible D gene TRBD2, 6 bases. V was trimmed by 6 bases and J by 3 bases, leaving 12 bases between them. CDR1 and CDR2 (germline): MGHDK, SYGVNS. This CDR3 has 14 amino acids. CDR3 residues: CASSSGGNKNIQYF. The CDR3 coding sequence is TGTGCCAGCAGCTCCGGGGGAAACAAAAACATTCAGTACTTC.

CDR3: CASSRLEGYDEQYF. CDR3 DNA sequence: TGTGCCAGCAGTCGATTGGAGGGGTACGACGAGCAGTACTTC. This chain connects TRBV19 to TRBJ2-5, with D possibly matching TRBD2 (6 bases). Matching the DNA end better, TRBJ2-7 makes the J call doubtful. The CDR3 is 14 residues long. The germline V gene has CDR1 LNHDA and CDR2 SQIVND (reference sequence).